The 32 T cell receptor beta chains below all came from one sample that was sequenced in a study of beta chain features in type 1 diabetes. Their antigens remain unidentified. Broader study findings: Significant though moderate, a shortening of TCRB CDR3s appeared in all four CD4+ subsets of Type 1 diabetes patients.

As every portion of the isolated RNA was reverse transcribed, the sequencing read expressed TCRB transcripts. Generated by immunoSEQ multiplex PCR, the TCRdb table keeps only in-frame clones and is missing some. The sample holds 500,000 to 650,000 clones, about an eighth seen once. Sequencing input: naive CD4+ T cells from blood. These receptors came from a man between 25 and 39 years old with type 1 diabetes.

The rearrangement links TRBV9 to TRBJ2-5, with D perhaps matching TRBD1 (5 bases). The CDR3 is 15 amino acids. In germline, CDR1 is SGDLS, CDR2 YYNGEE. The ends were cut back, 3 bases at V and 4 bases at J, with 16 bases in the middle. CDR3 protein: CASSAQGLRGETQYF. For the CDR3, the DNA is TGTGCCAGCAGCGCGCAAGGATTAAGGGGAGAGACCCAGTACTTC.

The chain is built from TRBV15 and TRBJ1-2; the match to TRBD1 covers 7 bases. The CDR3 length is 16 residues. V was pared by 4 bases and J by 5 bases, with 13 bases of the junction left unmatched. The germline gives CDR1 LNHNV, CDR2 YYDKDF (reference sequence). The CDR3 spells CATSKEGGEAGYGYTF. DNA of the CDR3: TGTGCCACCAGCAAGGAAGGGGGCGAAGCGGGGTATGGCTACACCTTC.

This chain connects TRBV7-2 to TRBJ2-1; D could derive from TRBD1 or TRBD2 (6 bases each). The CDR3 extends over 14 amino acids. Germline V gene data show CDR1 as SGHTA and CDR2 as FQGNSA. V lost 2 bases, J lost 8 bases, and 13 bases lay in between. CDR3 bases: TGTGCCAGCAGCTTACGAGCAGGGGAGGATGAGCAGTTCTTC. It translates to CASSLRAGEDEQFF.

With respect to this clone: Additional DNA sequences in this sample encode the identical CDR3. The chain employs TRBV18 and TRBJ1-2, with D perhaps matching TRBD1 (5 bases). V lost 3 bases and J lost 6, with 11 bases in between. CDR1 is KGHSH and CDR2 is LQKENI in the germline V gene. CDR3 length: 13 amino acids. The CDR3 DNA reads as TGTGCCAGCTCACCTGGGCAGGGCGATGGCTACACCTTC. Its translation: CASSPGQGDGYTF. Full variable domain (remainder filled in from reference TRBV18 and TRBJ1-2): NAGVMQNPRHLVRRRGQEARLRCSPMKGHSHVYWYRQLPEEGLKFMVYLQKENIIDESGMPKERFSAEFPKEGPSILRIQQVVRGDSAAYFCASSPGQGDGYTFGSGTRLTVV.

This chain joins TRBV7-8 and TRBJ2-5; D is perhaps TRBD1 or TRBD2 (5 bases each). The CDR3 covers 14 residues. Germline CDR1 SGHVS, CDR2 FQNEAQ. Trimming took 1 base from V and 4 from J, leaving 10 bases between them. This CDR3 reads CASSLGAGRETQYF. In DNA form, the CDR3 reads TGTGCCAGCAGCTTAGGTGCAGGGAGAGAGACCCAGTACTTC.

This clone has just a few counts. This sequence joins TRBV30 and TRBJ2-3; D possibly matches TRBD1 or TRBD2 (5 bases each). V was cut by 5 bases and J by 2 bases, with 14 bases left in between. Germline CDR1 is GTSNPN and CDR2 is SVGIG (reference sequence). The CDR3 consists of 14 residues. DNA for the CDR3: TGTGCCTGGGGAATTCTGGGGACCACAGATACGCAGTATTTT. Protein sequence: CAWGILGTTDTQYF.

The V and J genes are TRBV7-3 and TRBJ2-1, with 7 bases lining up with TRBD1. From germline, CDR1 is SGHTA and CDR2 FQGTGA. CDR3 length equals 15 residues. Germline trimming cut 8 bases from V and 2 bases from J; bases unmatched to any gene: 9. The CDR3 loop reads CASQREQGAYNEQFF. CDR3 DNA: TGTGCCAGCCAAAGGGAGCAGGGGGCCTACAATGAGCAGTTCTTC.

This clone was counted only a few times. This chain links TRBV2 with TRBJ1-5; 7 positions agree with TRBD1. Germline-derived CDR1 and CDR2 are SNHLY and FYNNEI. This CDR3 spans 14 amino acids. The V and J ends lost 6 bases and 4 bases, in that order; junction bases with no gene match: 6. CDR3 in amino acids: CASSSQGLNQPQHF. CDR3 DNA sequence: TGTGCCAGCAGCTCACAGGGGCTTAATCAGCCCCAGCATTTT.

This clone was seen a handful of times. V usage is TRBV5-4 and J usage is TRBJ2-1; 7 positions match TRBD1. With V trimmed by 0 bases and J by 6 bases, 6 bases remained unmatched. The length of the CDR3 is 15 residues. CDR1 and CDR2 from the germline V gene are SGHNT and YYREEE (reference sequence). The CDR3 protein is CASSLGGTAFNEQFF. CDR3 in DNA: TGTGCCAGCAGCTTGGGGGGGACAGCTTTCAATGAGCAGTTCTTC.

In its sample, this clone was seen a few times. The chain employs TRBV5-1 and TRBJ1-4; D uncertain. Germline CDR1 SGHRS, CDR2 YFSETQ. This CDR3 has 13 amino acids. The V end was cut by 0 bases, the J end by 8 bases, with 8 bases between. CDR3 nucleotides: TGCGCCAGCAGCTTGGGGACGGGAGAAAAACTGTTTTTT. Its translation is CASSLGTGEKLFF.

This sequence joins TRBV7-2 and TRBJ1-5; maybe TRBD1 (6 bases). Between the trimmed V and J ends, which lost 0 bases and 1 base, there was a span of 13 bases. The length of the CDR3 is 17 residues. CDR1 is SGHTA and CDR2 is FQGNSA in the germline V gene. For the CDR3, the DNA is TGTGCCAGCAGCTTAGCACCAGCAGGGGTAAGCAATCAGCCCCAGCATTTT. Residues: CASSLAPAGVSNQPQHF.

The sample holds a few counts of this clone. The chain uses TRBV7-9 and TRBJ2-4; D assignment may be TRBD1 or TRBD2 (5 bases each). V lost 5 bases and J 7 bases, leaving 24 bases between the germline ends. The CDR3 contains 17 residues. CDR1 and CDR2 from the germline V gene are SEHNR and FQNEAQ (reference sequence). CDR3 coding DNA: TGTGCCAGCAGCAGGGACGGAAAAACAGTTTTAGGGAACATTCAGTACTTC. Encoded protein: CASSRDGKTVLGNIQYF. Combining the CDR3 with reference TRBV7-9 and TRBJ2-4 gives the whole variable domain DTGVSQNPRHKITKRGQNVTFRCDPISEHNRLYWYRQTLGQGPEFLTYFQNEAQLEKSRLLSDRFSAERPKGSFSTLEIQRTEQGDSAMYLCASSRDGKTVLGNIQYFGAGTRLSVL.

This clone has just a few counts. This chain connects TRBV7-2 to TRBJ2-1; 12 nucleotides match TRBD2. CDR1 and CDR2 from the germline V gene are SGHTA and FQGNSA. V was pared by 5 bases and J by 10 bases, with 9 bases of the junction left unmatched. The CDR3 contains 15 residues. The CDR3 sequence: CASSPLLAGGGEQFF. DNA of the CDR3: TGTGCCAGCAGCCCGCTACTAGCGGGGGGCGGGGAGCAGTTCTTC.

This clone was seen more than once but under ten times. This rearrangement joins TRBV5-6 to TRBJ2-3, with 10 bases aligning to TRBD2. This CDR3 is built from 17 residues. The V and J ends lost 0 bases and 2 bases, in that order; junction bases with no gene match: 6. The germline V gene encodes CDR1 SGHDT and CDR2 YYEEEE. CDR3 DNA: TGTGCCAGCAGCTTGGTGGTAGCGGGGGGCCTCACAGATACGCAGTATTTT. Translating gives CASSLVVAGGLTDTQYF.

This clone showed up just a few times. The chain carries TRBV7-2 and TRBJ1-4; D ambiguous. CDR1 is SGHTA and CDR2 is FQGNSA in the germline V gene. This CDR3 has 13 residues. V lost 2 bases to trimming and J lost 8 bases, with 9 bases between them. In nucleotides, the CDR3 is TGTGCCAGCAGCTTACGGGTCGAGGAAAAACTGTTTTTT. Its protein is CASSLRVEEKLFF.

This clone was recorded a few times. J is TRBJ1-2 and V is TRBV9; no clear D gene. Germline-derived CDR1 and CDR2 are SGDLS and YYNGEE. The CDR3 is 13 amino acids. V lost 2 bases and J 8 bases, leaving 13 bases between the germline ends. CDR3 DNA: TGTGCCAGCAGCGTCGTAGGGTATGAAGGCTACACCTTC. Translation gives CASSVVGYEGYTF.

This clone has a handful of counts. The V gene is TRBV4-3, the J gene TRBJ2-7; 14 bases are shared with TRBD2. Unmatched junction bases numbered 7, after V lost 4 bases and J lost 5 bases. Germline CDR1 LGHNA, CDR2 YSLEER. The CDR3 covers 16 residues. The CDR3: CASSPRLAGGPHEQYF. CDR3 nucleotide sequence: TGCGCCAGCAGCCCCCGACTAGCGGGGGGGCCCCACGAGCAGTACTTC.

Only a few counts were recorded for this clone. This chain joins TRBV7-3 and TRBJ1-2, with 9 bases lining up with TRBD1. Germline CDR1 and CDR2: SGHTA and FQGTGA. This CDR3 spans 13 amino acids. V lost 10 bases to trimming and J lost 8 bases; unmatched junction nucleotides: 11. This CDR3 is CATSNPGTGGYTF. Here the CDR3 DNA reads TGTGCCACCTCGAATCCCGGGACAGGGGGCTACACCTTC.

This sequence joins TRBV25-1 and TRBJ1-6; D not resolved. V lost 3 bases to trimming and J lost 2 bases, with 8 bases between them. The germline gives CDR1 MGHDK, CDR2 SYGVNS. The CDR3 consists of 15 residues. Written as DNA, the CDR3 is TGTGCCAGCAGTGAGAGGGTGGCCTATAATTCACCCCTCCACTTT. As protein: CASSERVAYNSPLHF.

This clone has only a few counts. The chain recombines TRBV5-8 with TRBJ1-5, with D perhaps TRBD1 (5 bases). The CDR3 has 15 amino acids. Per the germline V gene, CDR1 is SGHTS and CDR2 is YDEGEE. V lost 4 bases to trimming and J lost 3 bases, with 14 bases between them. CDR3 sequence reads: CASSAPRGVNQPQHF. Written as DNA, the CDR3 is TGTGCCAGCAGCGCGCCGCGAGGGGTCAATCAGCCCCAGCATTTT.

CDR3 nucleotide sequence: TGTGCCAGTAGTACGGGCCTTTTCGGTGACGAGCAGTACTTC. The encoded protein is CASSTGLFGDEQYF. The chain carries TRBV19 and TRBJ2-7; D uncertain. Germline CDR1 and CDR2: LNHDA and SQIVND (reference sequence). V shed 4 bases and J shed 5 bases, with 15 bases lying between them. The CDR3 is made up of 14 amino acids.

This clone was detected a few times. V usage is TRBV19 and J usage is TRBJ2-6; D might be TRBD1 (6 bases). Germline loops: CDR1 LNHDA, CDR2 SQIVND (reference sequence). The CDR3 covers 15 residues. Between the trimmed V and J ends, which lost 7 bases and 1 base, there was a span of 11 bases. CDR3 loop: CASKSQGSGANVLTF. Here the CDR3 DNA reads TGTGCCAGTAAGTCCCAGGGGTCTGGGGCCAACGTCCTGACTTTC.

In this sample, this clone turned up a few times. This same CDR3 is encoded by further DNA sequences in the sample. The chain links TRBV7-2 to TRBJ2-5; D uncertain. Germline V gene lookup returns CDR1 SGHTA and CDR2 FQGNSA. This CDR3 has 14 residues. Trimming stripped 4 bases from V and 5 bases from J, with 14 bases between. In DNA, the CDR3 is TGTGCCAGCAGCTCCGGCGGAGCCGGGGAGACCCAGTACTTC. Its protein is CASSSGGAGETQYF.

This chain links TRBV2 with TRBJ2-3; 13 bases line up with TRBD2. CDR3 length: 14 residues. The trim removed 8 bases at V and 6 bases at J, leaving 5 bases unmatched. The germline gives CDR1 SNHLY, CDR2 FYNNEI. The CDR3 DNA reads TGTGCCAGCTTCCAGACTAGCGGGGGGGATACGCAGTATTTT. It is translated as CASFQTSGGDTQYF.

This clone was detected a few times. This chain links TRBV5-5 with TRBJ2-7; D might be TRBD1 (6 bases). The V end lost 2 bases, the J end lost 3 bases, and 15 bases lay between the germline ends. In germline, CDR1 is SGHKS, CDR2 YYEKEE (reference sequence). The CDR3 has 15 residues. CDR3 residues: CASSLYQGSFYEQYF. In DNA, the CDR3 is TGTGCCAGCAGCTTATACCAGGGGTCCTTCTACGAGCAGTACTTC.

This clone was observed a handful of times. Within the sample, other DNA sequences also encode this same CDR3. The rearrangement links TRBV9 to TRBJ1-2; D call uncertain. Trimming took 0 bases from V and 4 from J, leaving 4 bases between them. The CDR3 spans 12 residues. In germline, CDR1 is SGDLS, CDR2 YYNGEE. CDR3: CASSVDRYGYTF. The CDR3, as DNA: TGTGCCAGCAGCGTAGATCGCTATGGCTACACCTTC.

The chain employs TRBV7-3 and TRBJ1-3; tentatively, D is TRBD1 (5 bases). The V end was cut by 11 bases, the J end by 2 bases, with 16 bases between. The CDR3 length is 14 residues. CDR1 and CDR2 (germline): SGHTA, FQGTGA. CDR3 DNA: TGTGCCCCACCGACAGTAAGACCTGGAAACACCATATATTTT. It yields the protein CAPPTVRPGNTIYF.

This chain connects TRBV28 to TRBJ2-7; 10 nucleotides agree with TRBD2. CDR1 MDHEN and CDR2 SYDVKM come from the germline V gene. The CDR3 is 15 residues long. The V and J ends lost 5 bases and 0 bases, in that order; junction bases with no gene match: 4. Here the CDR3 DNA reads TGTGCCAGCAGTACGGGACTAGCGTCCTCCTACGAGCAGTACTTC. Translating it yields CASSTGLASSYEQYF.

The chain employs TRBV5-4 and TRBJ2-5; 11 bases agree with TRBD2. Unmatched junction bases numbered 7, after V lost 9 bases and J lost 3 bases. Germline V gives CDR1 SGHNT, CDR2 YYREEE (reference sequence). There are 14 residues in the CDR3. The CDR3 here is CAIPTSGAEETQYF. The CDR3 nucleotides are TGTGCCATCCCGACTAGCGGGGCAGAAGAGACCCAGTACTTC.

This clone was observed a few times. V usage is TRBV2 and J usage is TRBJ1-6, with TRBD1 as a possible D gene (6 bases). This CDR3 is built from 16 residues. Deletions cut 6 bases from V and 0 bases from J, with 12 bases between. CDR1 and CDR2 (germline): SNHLY, FYNNEI. The chain's CDR3 is CASRNGQSSYNSPLHF. As DNA, the CDR3 is TGTGCCAGCAGAAACGGACAGAGCTCCTATAATTCACCCCTCCACTTT.

Regarding this clone: The germline gene is not matched at one end of the junction; a read error may be the cause. J is TRBJ2-1 and V is TRBV7-2, with D perhaps TRBD1 or TRBD2 (5 bases each). This CDR3 region has 15 residues. CDR1 SGHTA and CDR2 FQGNSA come from the germline V gene. In nucleotides, the CDR3 is TGTGCCAGCAGTTATCTACGGGGCTCCTACAAAGAGCAGTTCTTC. It translates to CASSYLRGSYKEQFF.

Comment on this clone: Other nucleotide sequences in the sample specify the same CDR3. The chain links TRBV7-9 to TRBJ2-3, with D perhaps TRBD2 (6 bases). The CDR3 spans 14 residues. The ends were cut back, 5 bases at V and 5 bases at J, with 14 bases in the middle. Germline CDR1 SEHNR, CDR2 FQNEAQ (reference sequence). Written as DNA, the CDR3 is TGTGCCAGCAGCCTGGGACTCCCCGGAGATACGCAGTATTTT. Protein sequence: CASSLGLPGDTQYF.